A single sample is the source of the 17 T cell receptor beta chains below, sequenced in a study of blood T cell repertoires in COVID-19. The table came from immunoSEQ multiplex PCR; TCRdb's copy has only in-frame clones and leaves some out. This sample yields approximately 94,000 clones, of which about 89% are seen a single time; around 2.1% belongs to the top ten. The sequencing input was peripheral blood. The receptors stem from a man aged 50-59 years with active COVID-19.

This clone was seen just once. The chain has TRBV12-3 or TRBV12-4 and TRBJ2-5; perhaps TRBD2 as D (5 bases). V was trimmed by 7 bases and J by 5 bases, leaving 14 bases between them. The CDR3 runs to 13 residues. CDR3: CASTKLLGETQYF. CDR3 coding DNA: TGTGCCAGCACCAAGCTACTAGGCGAGACCCAGTACTTC.

This chain connects TRBV7-9 to TRBJ2-2; weak D call: TRBD2 (6 bases). CDR1 SEHNR and CDR2 FQNEAQ come from the germline V gene (reference sequence). The CDR3 length is 17 residues. Trimming stripped 2 bases from V and 4 bases from J, with 17 bases between. CDR3 sequence (DNA): TGTGCCAGCAGCTTACTATCTGGGCAGGGAGGCACCGGGGAGCTGTTTTTT. Encoded protein: CASSLLSGQGGTGELFF.

The chain links TRBV5-1 to TRBJ2-2, with 7 bases that match TRBD2. The trim removed 2 bases at V and 4 bases at J, leaving 5 bases unmatched. This CDR3 has 15 amino acids. CDR1 SGHRS and CDR2 YFSETQ come from the germline V gene. The CDR3 region has the DNA TGCGCCAGCAGCTTTAAGCGGGAAACCACCGGGGAGCTGTTTTTT. Amino acid sequence: CASSFKRETTGELFF.

V and J are TRBV12-1 and TRBJ2-4; TRBD1 is the table's D call and was not checked against the DNA. TRBV12-1 is noted as a pseudogene. The length of the CDR3 is 17 residues. Here the CDR3 DNA reads TGTGCCAGCAGCTTGACGGGACAGTCCCTAGCCAAAAACATTCAGTACTTC. Its translation: CASSLTGQSLAKNIQYF.

The chain carries TRBV5-6 and TRBJ1-1; tentative D call: TRBD1 (6 bases). This CDR3 contains 15 residues. V shed 4 bases and J shed 5 bases, with 18 bases lying between them. Germline V CDR1 and CDR2: SGHDT, YYEEEE. CDR3 DNA sequence: TGTGCCAGCAGCCCGGGCGTGAGAAGGGGGACTGAAGCTTTCTTT. Translation gives CASSPGVRRGTEAFF.

CDR3 bases: TGTGCCAGCAGCCAATTTACTTCCGGGACTAGCGGGTATAGCACAGATACGCAGTATTTT. Translated, it gives CASSQFTSGTSGYSTDTQYF. The gene calls are TRBV3-1 (or the pseudogene TRBV3-2) and TRBJ2-3; 12 nucleotides line up with TRBD2. Germline V CDR1 and CDR2: LGHDT, YNNKEL (reference sequence). Trimming cost V 2 bases and J 0 bases; bases outside gene matches: 12. The CDR3 is 20 residues long.

The chain's CDR3 is CSVEDRGGRTEAFF. CDR3 DNA: TGCAGCGTTGAAGATCGGGGGGGTAGAACTGAAGCTTTCTTT. This chain connects TRBV29-1 to TRBJ1-1; D is perhaps TRBD1 (5 bases). The CDR3 length is 14 residues. V lost 0 bases and J lost 5, with 13 bases in between. CDR1 and CDR2 from the germline V gene are SQVTM and ANQGSEA.

The rearrangement joins TRBV10-1 to TRBJ2-5; D might be TRBD1 (6 bases). The CDR3 has 9 amino acids. Germline CDR1 is WNHNN and CDR2 is SYGVQD (reference sequence). Between the trimmed V and J ends, which lost 10 bases and 9 bases, there was a span of 9 bases. The CDR3 loop reads CATKGAQYF. The CDR3 bases are TGCGCCACCAAGGGGGCCCAGTACTTC.

The CDR3 DNA sequence: TGTGCCAGTAGTATAAGGGGGATAAACATTCAGTACTTC. As protein: CASSIRGINIQYF. The chain uses TRBV19 and TRBJ2-4; the D gene is possibly TRBD1 (6 bases). CDR1 is LNHDA, CDR2 SQIVND, per germline (reference sequence). V was clipped by 2 bases and J by 6 bases, with 8 bases between them. The CDR3 totals 13 residues.

The chain uses TRBV12-3 or TRBV12-4 and TRBJ1-1; tentative D call: TRBD1 (6 bases). The CDR3 has 13 amino acids. Trimming shortened V by 0 bases and J by 4 bases, and 6 bases separated the two germline ends. In DNA form, the CDR3 reads TGTGCCAGCAGTTTAGCAGGGGGCACTGAAGCTTTCTTT. Its protein is CASSLAGGTEAFF.

The V and J genes are TRBV29-1 and TRBJ2-5; D possibly corresponds to TRBD1 (6 bases). Trimming left V 6 bases short and J 4 bases short, with 15 bases between. CDR1 and CDR2 (germline): SQVTM, ANQGSEA. The CDR3 consists of 13 residues. The CDR3 sequence: CSVQVATGETQYF. The CDR3 DNA follows: TGCAGCGTGCAGGTTGCGACAGGAGAGACCCAGTACTTC.

This sequence joins TRBV24-1 and TRBJ1-5; no reliable D call. This CDR3 spans 14 amino acids. The ends were cut back, 1 base at V and 4 bases at J, with 7 bases in the middle. The germline V gene has CDR1 KGHDR and CDR2 SFDVKD. The CDR3 DNA follows: TGTGCCACCAGTGATTTATCGGGGAATCAGCCCCAGCATTTT. It encodes CATSDLSGNQPQHF.

The rearrangement joins TRBV5-1 to TRBJ2-6; D remains ambiguous. CDR3 length: 18 residues. Germline values: CDR1 SGHRS, CDR2 YFSETQ. V dropped 0 bases and J dropped 0 bases, with 13 bases sitting between them. CDR3 nucleotides: TGCGCCAGCAGCTTGGACCCTGCGCATCCCTCTGGGGCCAACGTCCTGACTTTC. Amino acid sequence: CASSLDPAHPSGANVLTF.

This chain joins TRBV3-1 (or the pseudogene TRBV3-2) and TRBJ2-5; the match to TRBD2 covers 15 bases. Germline V gives CDR1 LGHDT, CDR2 YNNKEL (reference sequence). This CDR3 is built from 18 residues. The trim removed 3 bases at V and 2 bases at J, leaving 7 bases unmatched. In nucleotides, the CDR3 is TGTGCCAGCAGCCACCCGGGACTAGCGGGGGGAAGGCAAGAGACCCAGTACTTC. This translates into CASSHPGLAGGRQETQYF.

This clone was observed a single time. The chain uses TRBV23-1 and TRBJ2-7; 7 nucleotides match TRBD1. TRBV23-1 is filed as an ORF, its function uncertain. Unmatched junction bases numbered 11, after V lost 0 bases and J lost 3 bases. This CDR3 is built from 17 residues. The CDR3 region is CASSQSGVPGQNYEQYV. The CDR3 bases are TGCGCCAGCAGTCAATCGGGTGTCCCGGGACAGAACTACGAGCAGTACGTC.

The chain is built from TRBV12-3 or TRBV12-4 and TRBJ2-7; D perhaps matches TRBD2 (7 bases). V was trimmed by 4 bases and J by 7 bases, leaving 14 bases between them. The CDR3 sequence is 13 residues long. The CDR3 is CASSSYREGEQYV. In DNA, the CDR3 is TGTGCCAGCAGTTCCTACAGGGAGGGGGAGCAGTACGTC.

This clone has a single count. This chain uses TRBV13 with TRBJ2-5, with D possibly TRBD1 on 6 matching bases. CDR3 length: 15 residues. Per the germline V gene, CDR1 is PRHDT and CDR2 is FYEKMQ (reference sequence). V was trimmed by 4 bases and J by 4 bases, leaving 16 bases between them. The CDR3 reads CASSSDRGGRETQYF. The DNA of the CDR3 is TGTGCCAGCAGCTCCGATAGAGGGGGTAGAGAGACCCAGTACTTC.